This section outlines one T cell receptor beta chain sequence together with its context. Germline V gene sequence: CDR1 LNHDA, CDR2 SQIVND (reference sequence). The CDR3 has 13 residues. V lost 7 bases and J lost 7; bases outside the gene matches: 6. This specimen comes from a study of cytomegalovirus exposure and HLA in healthy donors. At the level of the study: Approximately 81% of roughly 400 genotyped donors fell in the Caucasian-associated ancestry cluster.

PCR employed 60 Vbeta and 13 Jbeta primers. Sequenced by immunoSEQ multiplex PCR; TCRdb stores in-frame clones only, minus some. Its table lists about 160,000 clones. V gene TRBV19 combines with J gene TRBJ2-7; 11 bases are a match to TRBD2. The sample was PBMCs. This clonotype was obtained from a man aged 25 to 45 in good health and CMV-seronegative. The CDR3 nucleotides are TGTGCCAGTACTACTAGCGGGAGACGTGAGCAGTACTTC. Translating gives CASTTSGRREQYF.